This TCR beta chain was sequenced for a study of T cells in Graves' hyperthyroidism and ophthalmopathy. Overall study findings and caveats: Expanded thyroid clonotypes (above 0.001) were mostly also found in blood.

Researchers amplified the TCR beta CDR3 regions from RNA transcripts. Researchers ran a first-round RT-PCR on the TCR CDR3 using the HTBI primer set. Using its own MiXCR run on the multiplex PCR reads, TCRdb lists one record per CDR3 protein. The sample contains about 580,000 distinct CDR3 sequences, approximately 15% of which appear only once. The CDR3 loop spans 11 amino acids. Germline CDR1 is MDHEN and CDR2 is SYDVKM. V lost 7 bases and J 1 base, leaving 4 bases between the germline ends. This clonotype was counted a few times. Antigen unknown. Diagnosis of hyperthyroidism was new in patients aged 18 to 65, and its duration was under 2 months. Diagnoses were made from clinical symptoms, serum measures (thyroxine and TRAb), thyroid ultrasound and orbital computed tomography. Fresh peripheral blood, 10 ml, yielded the PBMCs.

Sequences were obtained from blood. This clonotype originated in a woman in her 30s with Graves' hyperthyroidism that later progressed to Graves' ophthalmopathy. The chain carries TRBV28 and TRBJ2-5, with D unclear. The CDR3 spells CASTSQETQYF. CDR3 nucleotides: TGTGCCAGCACTAGCCAAGAGACCCAGTACTTC.